The 26 T cell receptor beta chains reported below all come from one sample, sequenced in a study of blood T cell repertoires in COVID-19. Only in-frame clones appear in the TCRdb table, and some are missing; sequencing was by immunoSEQ multiplex PCR. In the table there are approximately 77,000 clones, 60% to 80% of which are singletons. The material sequenced was peripheral blood. The receptors originated from a man between 65 and 85 years old with active or convalescent COVID-19.

This chain uses TRBV28 with TRBJ1-4, with D perhaps matching TRBD1 (6 bases). The CDR3 runs to 12 residues. Between the trimmed V and J ends, which lost 5 bases and 10 bases, there was a span of 11 bases. Germline values: CDR1 MDHEN, CDR2 SYDVKM. CDR3 nucleotides: TGTGCCAGCAGTAATTTACAGGGAAAACTGTTTTTT. Encoded protein: CASSNLQGKLFF.

The chain employs TRBV5-1 and TRBJ1-6; D is undetermined. V was shortened by 2 bases and J by 0 bases, with 6 bases between the two germline ends. Germline lookup yields CDR1 SGHRS and CDR2 YFSETQ. The CDR3 is made up of 15 amino acids. The CDR3 loop is CASSFSSSYNSPLHF. The DNA of the CDR3 is TGCGCCAGCAGCTTTTCCAGCTCCTATAATTCACCCCTCCACTTT.

The chain joins TRBV18 to TRBJ2-6, with D hard to call. Looked up from germline, CDR1 is KGHSH and CDR2 is LQKENI. V was cut by 2 bases and J by 4 bases, with 6 bases left in between. This CDR3 region has 14 residues. The CDR3 loop is CASSPVAGANVLTF. The CDR3 DNA is TGTGCCAGCTCACCAGTGGCAGGGGCCAACGTCCTGACTTTC.

The chain's CDR3 is CASSGDRDFSTSTDTQYF. The CDR3 bases are TGTGCCAGCAGTGGGGACCGGGACTTTTCAACTAGCACAGATACGCAGTATTTT. The rearrangement uses TRBV28 and TRBJ2-3, with a tentative D call TRBD2 (6 bases). The V end lost 5 bases, the J end lost 0 bases, and 21 bases lay between the germline ends. Per the germline V gene, CDR1 is MDHEN and CDR2 is SYDVKM. This CDR3 spans 18 amino acids.

The chain recombines TRBV11-3 with TRBJ2-3, with 9 nucleotides matching TRBD2. Germline trimming cut 5 bases from V and 4 bases from J; bases unmatched to any gene: 10. Germline values: CDR1 SGHNT, CDR2 YENEEA. CDR3 length: 16 amino acids. CDR3 residues: CASSKDSGGSSDTQYF. For the CDR3, the DNA is TGTGCCAGCAGCAAAGATAGCGGGGGATCGTCAGATACGCAGTATTTT.

The chain couples TRBV28 to TRBJ2-7; possibly TRBD2 for D (6 bases). Trimming removed 7 bases at V and 0 bases at J, with 10 bases between. The CDR3 length is 13 residues. Germline assignment: CDR1 MDHEN and CDR2 SYDVKM. CDR3 region: CASTGLNSYEQYF. Here the CDR3 DNA reads TGTGCCAGCACGGGACTGAACTCCTACGAGCAGTACTTC.

The chain has TRBV25-1 and TRBJ2-7; D perhaps matches TRBD2 (6 bases). The germline V and J ends were trimmed by 1 base and 4 bases, with 11 bases remaining between them. The germline gives CDR1 MGHDK, CDR2 SYGVNS. The CDR3 is 14 amino acids. In DNA, the CDR3 is TGTGCCAGCAGTGAATCCGGGACTGGTTACGAGCAGTACTTC. It translates to CASSESGTGYEQYF.

CDR3 nucleotide sequence: TGTGCCAGCAGTCGCGGGAACACTGAAGCTTTCTTT. Translation: CASSRGNTEAFF. The chain is built from TRBV12-3 or TRBV12-4 and TRBJ1-1, with D hard to call. Between the trimmed V and J ends, which lost 5 bases and 1 base, there was a span of 5 bases. The CDR3 consists of 12 residues.

Only a few counts were recorded for this clone. The chain has TRBV5-1 and TRBJ2-1, with TRBD2 matching over 9 bases. Germline CDR1 and CDR2: SGHRS and YFSETQ. CDR3 length: 15 amino acids. The V segment lost 4 bases and the J segment 8 bases; nucleotides outside the gene matches: 10. The CDR3 sequence is CASSLSGGTLDEQFF. DNA of the CDR3: TGCGCCAGCAGCCTGAGCGGGGGGACCCTCGATGAGCAGTTCTTC.

The chain has TRBV28 and TRBJ1-2, with 9 positions matching TRBD1. This CDR3 has 14 residues. Germline CDR1 MDHEN, CDR2 SYDVKM. Trimming removed 5 bases from V and 3 bases from J; junction bases left unmatched: 4. CDR3 sequence: CASSPGQGHYGYTF. The CDR3 nucleotides read TGTGCCAGCAGTCCAGGACAGGGGCACTATGGCTACACCTTC.

The chain links TRBV5-1 to TRBJ2-2; D is perhaps TRBD1 (6 bases). V was pared by 3 bases and J by 4 bases, with 10 bases between. This CDR3 has 14 residues. Germline V gives CDR1 SGHRS, CDR2 YFSETQ. The CDR3 DNA reads as TGCGCCAGCAGCTCAACAGGGATCACCGGGGAGCTGTTTTTT. Protein product: CASSSTGITGELFF.

The chain combines TRBV29-1 with TRBJ1-4, with D uncertain. The CDR3 is made up of 12 amino acids. The V gene lost 3 bases and the J gene lost 6 bases, with 8 bases spanning the gap. Germline values: CDR1 SQVTM, CDR2 ANQGSEA. CDR3 in DNA: TGCAGCGTTGATGGCTTACATGAAAAACTGTTTTTT. It codes for CSVDGLHEKLFF.

The chain recombines TRBV5-1 with TRBJ1-2; D unresolved. The CDR3 length is 14 residues. V gave up 2 bases and J gave up 2 bases, with 10 bases separating them. The germline gives CDR1 SGHRS, CDR2 YFSETQ. The CDR3 DNA is TGCGCCAGCAGCTTTGCGAGTTCCAACTATGGCTACACCTTC. Translating it yields CASSFASSNYGYTF.

This sequence joins TRBV7-2 and TRBJ1-1; no clear D. With 4 bases removed from V and 11 bases from J, the gap between germline ends came to 17 bases. Germline V CDR1 and CDR2: SGHTA, FQGNSA. The length of the CDR3 is 13 residues. The CDR3, as DNA: TGTGCCAGCAGCTCCTGGGAGGGTGTAGGCGCTTTCTTT. It encodes CASSSWEGVGAFF.

This clone was found a few times. One end of the junction is discordant with germline, which a read error may explain. The rearrangement links TRBV7-7 to TRBJ2-5, with TRBD1 matching over 7 bases. In germline, CDR1 is SSHAT, CDR2 FNYEAQ (reference sequence). This CDR3 region has 14 residues. The CDR3 DNA follows: TGTGCTAGCAGCTATCGGACAGGTTCAGAGACCCAGTACTTC. This codes for CASSYRTGSETQYF.

The rearrangement joins TRBV19 to TRBJ2-7, with a tentative D call TRBD2 (7 bases). CDR1 is LNHDA and CDR2 is SQIVND in the germline V gene (reference sequence). V was clipped by 5 bases and J by 7 bases, with 18 bases between them. The CDR3 is 14 amino acids. The CDR3 loop is CASSAQGGVREQYF. Written as DNA, the CDR3 is TGTGCCAGTAGTGCACAGGGAGGGGTTCGGGAGCAGTACTTC.

The chain has TRBV7-9 and TRBJ1-2; D might be TRBD1 (5 bases). The CDR3 consists of 14 residues. V was trimmed by 4 bases and J by 4 bases, leaving 13 bases between them. Per germline, CDR1 SEHNR and CDR2 FQNEAQ (reference sequence). The CDR3 here is CASSSWGTGYGYTF. The CDR3 region has the DNA TGTGCCAGCAGCTCGTGGGGCACCGGCTATGGCTACACCTTC. The full variable domain, rest sourced from reference TRBV7-9 and TRBJ1-2, is DTGVSQNPRHKITKRGQNVTFRCDPISEHNRLYWYRQTLGQGPEFLTYFQNEAQLEKSRLLSDRFSAERPKGSFSTLEIQRTEQGDSAMYLCASSSWGTGYGYTFGSGTRLTVV.

This clone was counted only a few times. The rearrangement links TRBV7-9 to TRBJ2-5; maybe TRBD1 (5 bases). CDR1 and CDR2 from the germline V gene are SEHNR and FQNEAQ (reference sequence). V was pared by 5 bases and J by 1 base, with 11 bases between. The CDR3 contains 14 residues. The CDR3: CASSEAGSQETQYF. For the CDR3, the DNA is TGTGCCAGCAGCGAAGCAGGGTCCCAAGAGACCCAGTACTTC.

This clone occurred once. The chain joins TRBV11-1 to TRBJ1-4; D is unclear. Germline CDR1 is SGHAT and CDR2 is FQDESV (reference sequence). The CDR3 is 15 amino acids. V lost 5 bases and J 5 bases, leaving 15 bases between the germline ends. The CDR3 region is CASSRRTGENEKLFF. In nucleotides, the CDR3 is TGTGCCAGCAGCCGGAGGACCGGGGAAAATGAAAAACTGTTTTTT.

By share of the sample, this clone is medium-sized. The junction departs from germline at one end; a sequencing error may be responsible. The CDR3 sequence: CASRQGTAGEQYF. The CDR3 DNA sequence: TGCGCCAGCAGGCAAGGGACGGCGGGCGAGCAGTACTTC. This chain uses TRBV4-1 with TRBJ2-7, with D perhaps matching TRBD1 or TRBD2 (5 bases each). The CDR3 has 13 residues. Germline V CDR1 and CDR2: MGHRA, YSYEKL.

The chain's CDR3 is CASSPNEGKAFF. CDR3 coding DNA: TGTGCCAGCAGCCCTAATGAGGGAAAAGCTTTCTTT. The chain has TRBV9 and TRBJ1-1; D is uncertain. This CDR3 has 12 amino acids. The germline gives CDR1 SGDLS, CDR2 YYNGEE. V lost 4 bases and J lost 9, with 13 bases in between.

The V call is TRBV6-2 or TRBV6-3, the J call TRBJ2-7, with 8 bases that match TRBD2. This CDR3 has 14 residues. The V and J ends lost 5 bases and 7 bases, in that order; junction bases with no gene match: 10. Germline CDR1 reads MNHEY; CDR2 reads SVGEGT. The CDR3 region is CASSRSGAGGEQYF. In DNA, the CDR3 is TGTGCCAGCAGTCGTAGCGGGGCCGGCGGGGAGCAGTACTTC.

The genes are TRBV21-1 and TRBJ2-5; the D call in the table, TRBD1, was not verified against the DNA. TRBV21-1 is deemed a pseudogene. This CDR3 comprises 19 residues. For the CDR3, the DNA is TGTGCCAGCAGCAAAGCATTCCCCTTCTGGGCAGGTAGCCAAGAGACCCAGTACTTC. It codes for CASSKAFPFWAGSQETQYF.

This chain connects TRBV7-9 to TRBJ2-1, with D possibly matching TRBD2 (6 bases). Trimming removed 8 bases from V and 10 bases from J, with 12 bases in between. This CDR3 region has 11 residues. CDR1 is SEHNR, CDR2 FQNEAQ, per germline (reference sequence). The DNA for the CDR3 is TGTGCCAGCGGAGGGGATCGCGAGCAGTTCTTC. Protein sequence: CASGGDREQFF. Combining the CDR3 with reference TRBV7-9 and TRBJ2-1 gives the whole variable domain DTGVSQNPRHKITKRGQNVTFRCDPISEHNRLYWYRQTLGQGPEFLTYFQNEAQLEKSRLLSDRFSAERPKGSFSTLEIQRTEQGDSAMYLCASGGDREQFFGPGTRLTVL.

V gene TRBV5-1 combines with J gene TRBJ1-5; the D gene is possibly TRBD1 (6 bases). With 2 bases removed from V and 2 bases from J, the gap between germline ends came to 8 bases. Germline values: CDR1 SGHRS, CDR2 YFSETQ. The CDR3 is made up of 14 amino acids. The CDR3 DNA reads as TGCGCCAGCAGCTTTGAGGGGGGCAATCAGCCCCAGCATTTT. Translated, it gives CASSFEGGNQPQHF.

The chain links TRBV5-6 to TRBJ2-7; 10 nucleotides agree with TRBD1. J lost 5 bases, V lost 4 bases, and 6 bases had no gene match. Germline V gene sequence: CDR1 SGHDT, CDR2 YYEEEE. This CDR3 is built from 14 residues. CDR3 in DNA: TGTGCCAGCAGCAAGACAGGGGGCCCCGACGAGCAGTACTTC. As protein: CASSKTGGPDEQYF.